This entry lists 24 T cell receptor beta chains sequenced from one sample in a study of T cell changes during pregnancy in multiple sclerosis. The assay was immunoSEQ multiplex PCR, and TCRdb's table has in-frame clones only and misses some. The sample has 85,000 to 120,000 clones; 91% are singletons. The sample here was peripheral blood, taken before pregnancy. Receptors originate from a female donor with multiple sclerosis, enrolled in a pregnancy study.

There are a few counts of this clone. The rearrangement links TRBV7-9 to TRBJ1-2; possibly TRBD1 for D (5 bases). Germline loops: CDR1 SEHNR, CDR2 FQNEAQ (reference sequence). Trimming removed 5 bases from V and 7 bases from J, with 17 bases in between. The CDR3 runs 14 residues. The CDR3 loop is CASSARTGVGGYTF. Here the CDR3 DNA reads TGTGCCAGCAGCGCCCGGACGGGGGTAGGTGGCTACACCTTC.

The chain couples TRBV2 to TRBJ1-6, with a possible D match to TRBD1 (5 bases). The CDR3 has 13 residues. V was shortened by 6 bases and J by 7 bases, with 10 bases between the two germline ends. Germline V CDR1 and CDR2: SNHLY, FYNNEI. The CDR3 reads CASSQGWNSPLHF. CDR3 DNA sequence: TGTGCCAGCAGCCAGGGTTGGAATTCACCCCTCCACTTT.

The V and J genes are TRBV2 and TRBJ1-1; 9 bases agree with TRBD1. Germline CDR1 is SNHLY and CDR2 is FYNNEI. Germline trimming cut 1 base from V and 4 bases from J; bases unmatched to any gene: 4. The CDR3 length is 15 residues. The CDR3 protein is CASSEDRGRGTEAFF. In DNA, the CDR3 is TGTGCCAGCAGTGAAGACAGGGGGCGGGGCACTGAAGCTTTCTTT.

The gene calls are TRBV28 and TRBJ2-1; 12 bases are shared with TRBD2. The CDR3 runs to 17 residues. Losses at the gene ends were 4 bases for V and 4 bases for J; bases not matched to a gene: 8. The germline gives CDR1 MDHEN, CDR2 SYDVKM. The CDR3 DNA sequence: TGTGCCAGCAGTTCGCAACAACTAGCGGGAGGTTACAATGAGCAGTTCTTC. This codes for CASSSQQLAGGYNEQFF.

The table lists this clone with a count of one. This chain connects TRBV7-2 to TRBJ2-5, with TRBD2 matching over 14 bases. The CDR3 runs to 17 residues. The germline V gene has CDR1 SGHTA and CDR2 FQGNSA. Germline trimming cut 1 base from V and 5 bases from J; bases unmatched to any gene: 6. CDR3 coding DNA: TGTGCCAGCAGCTTAGGATCGGGACTAGCGGGGGAGGAGACCCAGTACTTC. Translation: CASSLGSGLAGEETQYF. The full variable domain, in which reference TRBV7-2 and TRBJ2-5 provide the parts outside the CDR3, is GAGVSQSPSNKVTEKGKDVELRCDPISGHTALYWYRQSLGQGLEFLIYFQGNSAPDKSGLPSDRFSAERTGGSVSTLTIQRTQQEDSAVYLCASSLGSGLAGEETQYFGPGTRLLVL.

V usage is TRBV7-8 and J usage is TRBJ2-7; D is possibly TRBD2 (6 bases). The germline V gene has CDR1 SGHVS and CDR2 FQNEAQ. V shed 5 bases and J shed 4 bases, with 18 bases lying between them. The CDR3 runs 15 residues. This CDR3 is CASSPKRVPGYEQYF. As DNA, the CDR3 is TGTGCCAGCAGCCCGAAGCGGGTGCCCGGGTACGAGCAGTACTTC.

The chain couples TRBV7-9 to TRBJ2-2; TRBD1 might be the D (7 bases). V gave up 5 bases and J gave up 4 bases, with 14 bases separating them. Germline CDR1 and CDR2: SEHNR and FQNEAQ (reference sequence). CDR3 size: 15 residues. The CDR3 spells CASSAGQSSTGELFF. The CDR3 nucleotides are TGTGCCAGCAGCGCGGGACAGTCGAGCACCGGGGAGCTGTTTTTT.

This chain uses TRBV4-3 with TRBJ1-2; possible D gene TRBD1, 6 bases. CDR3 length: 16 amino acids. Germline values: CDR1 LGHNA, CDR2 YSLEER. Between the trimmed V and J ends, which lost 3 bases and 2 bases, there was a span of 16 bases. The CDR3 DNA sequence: TGCGCCAGCAGCCAGAGGTATAGGCAGGGGAACTATGGCTACACCTTC. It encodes CASSQRYRQGNYGYTF.

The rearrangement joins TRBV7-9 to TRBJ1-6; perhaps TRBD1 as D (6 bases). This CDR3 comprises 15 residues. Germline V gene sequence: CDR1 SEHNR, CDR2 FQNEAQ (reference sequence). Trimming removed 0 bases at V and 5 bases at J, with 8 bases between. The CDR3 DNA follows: TGTGCCAGCAGCTTAGCCGGACAGAATAATTCACCCCTCCACTTT. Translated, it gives CASSLAGQNNSPLHF.

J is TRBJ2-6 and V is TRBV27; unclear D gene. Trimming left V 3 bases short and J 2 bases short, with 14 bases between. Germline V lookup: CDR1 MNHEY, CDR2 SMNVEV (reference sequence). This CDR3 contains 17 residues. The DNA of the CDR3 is TGTGCCAGCAGTTTGAAGCGTTTAACGGCTGGGGCCAACGTCCTGACTTTC. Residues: CASSLKRLTAGANVLTF.

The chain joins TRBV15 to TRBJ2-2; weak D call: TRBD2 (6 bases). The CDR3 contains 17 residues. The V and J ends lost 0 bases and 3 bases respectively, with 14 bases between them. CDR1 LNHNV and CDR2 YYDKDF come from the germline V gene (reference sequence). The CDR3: CATSRDYGGRHTGELFF. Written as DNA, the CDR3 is TGTGCCACCAGCAGAGATTACGGGGGAAGGCACACCGGGGAGCTGTTTTTT. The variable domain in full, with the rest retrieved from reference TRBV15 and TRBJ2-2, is DAMVIQNPRYQVTQFGKPVTLSCSQTLNHNVMYWYQQKSSQAPKLLFHYYDKDFNNEADTPDNFQSRRPNTSFCFLDIRSPGLGDTAMYLCATSRDYGGRHTGELFFGEGSRLTVL.

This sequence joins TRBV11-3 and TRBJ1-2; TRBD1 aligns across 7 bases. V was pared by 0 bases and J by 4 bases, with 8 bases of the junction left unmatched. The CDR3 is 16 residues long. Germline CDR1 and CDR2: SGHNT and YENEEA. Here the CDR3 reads CASSLEGRQGVYGYTF. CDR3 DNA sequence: TGTGCCAGCAGCTTAGAGGGGAGACAGGGAGTCTATGGCTACACCTTC.

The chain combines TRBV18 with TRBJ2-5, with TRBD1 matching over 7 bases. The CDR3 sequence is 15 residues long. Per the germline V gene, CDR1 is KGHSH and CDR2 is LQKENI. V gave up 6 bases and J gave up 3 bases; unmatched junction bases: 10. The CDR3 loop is CASSGYWDSKETQYF. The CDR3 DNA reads TGTGCCAGCTCGGGCTACTGGGACAGTAAAGAGACCCAGTACTTC.

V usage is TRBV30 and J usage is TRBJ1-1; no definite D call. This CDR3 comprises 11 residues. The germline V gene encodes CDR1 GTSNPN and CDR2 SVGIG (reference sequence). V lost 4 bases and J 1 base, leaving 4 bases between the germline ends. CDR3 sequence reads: CAWNRNTEAFF. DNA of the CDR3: TGTGCCTGGAATCGGAACACTGAAGCTTTCTTT.

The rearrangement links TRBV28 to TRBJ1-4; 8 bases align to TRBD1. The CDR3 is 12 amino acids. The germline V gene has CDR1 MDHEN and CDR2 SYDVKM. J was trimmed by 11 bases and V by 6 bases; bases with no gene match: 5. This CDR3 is CASRRTGIKLFF. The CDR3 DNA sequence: TGTGCCAGCAGAAGGACAGGGATCAAACTGTTTTTT. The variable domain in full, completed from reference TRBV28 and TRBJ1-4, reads DVKVTQSSRYLVKRTGEKVFLECVQDMDHENMFWYRQDPGLGLRLIYFSYDVKMKEKGDIPEGYSVSREKKERFSLILESASTNQTSMYLCASRRTGIKLFFGSGTQLSVL.

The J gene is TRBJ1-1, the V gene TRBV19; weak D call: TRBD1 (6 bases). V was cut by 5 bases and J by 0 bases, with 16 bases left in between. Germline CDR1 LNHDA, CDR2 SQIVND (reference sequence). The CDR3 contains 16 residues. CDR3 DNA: TGTGCCAGTAGTGGGGGCAGGGGAGTTATGAACACTGAAGCTTTCTTT. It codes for CASSGGRGVMNTEAFF.

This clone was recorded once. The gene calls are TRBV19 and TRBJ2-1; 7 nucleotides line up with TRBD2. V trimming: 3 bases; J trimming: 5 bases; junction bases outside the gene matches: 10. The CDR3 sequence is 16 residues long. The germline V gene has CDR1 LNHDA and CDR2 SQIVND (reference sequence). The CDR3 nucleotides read TGTGCCAGTAGTATGGGGCGCGGGGGACCTAACAATGAGCAGTTCTTC. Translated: CASSMGRGGPNNEQFF.

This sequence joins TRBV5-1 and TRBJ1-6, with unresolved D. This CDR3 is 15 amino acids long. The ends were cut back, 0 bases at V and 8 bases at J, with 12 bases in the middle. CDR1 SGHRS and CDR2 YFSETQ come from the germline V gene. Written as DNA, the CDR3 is TGCGCCAGCAGCTTGGCGGGGAAAGGGTATTCACCCCTCCACTTT. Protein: CASSLAGKGYSPLHF.

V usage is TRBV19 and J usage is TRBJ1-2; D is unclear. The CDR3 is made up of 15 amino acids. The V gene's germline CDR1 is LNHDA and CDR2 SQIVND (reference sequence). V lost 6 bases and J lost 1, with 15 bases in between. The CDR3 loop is CASSNAAGSNYGYTF. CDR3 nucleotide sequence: TGTGCCAGTAGCAACGCGGCGGGAAGTAACTATGGCTACACCTTC.

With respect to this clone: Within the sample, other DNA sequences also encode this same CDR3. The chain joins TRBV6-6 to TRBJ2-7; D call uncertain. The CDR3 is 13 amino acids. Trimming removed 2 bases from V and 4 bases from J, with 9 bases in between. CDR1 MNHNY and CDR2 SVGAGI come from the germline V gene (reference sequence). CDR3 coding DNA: TGTGCCAGCAGTTACCCCCCCTCGTACGAGCAGTACTTC. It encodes CASSYPPSYEQYF.

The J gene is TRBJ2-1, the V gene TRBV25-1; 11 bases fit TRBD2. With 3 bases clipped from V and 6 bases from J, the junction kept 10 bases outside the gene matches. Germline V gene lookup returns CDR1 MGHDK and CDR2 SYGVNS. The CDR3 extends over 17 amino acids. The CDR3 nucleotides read TGTGCCAGCAGTGATGAATTCACTAGCGGGGGACCCAATGAGCAGTTCTTC. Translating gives CASSDEFTSGGPNEQFF.

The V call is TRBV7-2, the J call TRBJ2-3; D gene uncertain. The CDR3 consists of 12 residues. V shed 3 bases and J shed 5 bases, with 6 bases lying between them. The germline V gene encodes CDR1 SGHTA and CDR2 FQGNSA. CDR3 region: CASSFRGDTQYF. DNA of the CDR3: TGTGCCAGCAGCTTTCGAGGAGATACGCAGTATTTT.

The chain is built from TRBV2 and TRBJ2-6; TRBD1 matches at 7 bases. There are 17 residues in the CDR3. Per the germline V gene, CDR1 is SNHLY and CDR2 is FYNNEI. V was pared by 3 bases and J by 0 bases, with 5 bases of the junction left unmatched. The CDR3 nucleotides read TGTGCCAGCAGTGAGACTCGGGACAGCTCTGGGGCCAACGTCCTGACTTTC. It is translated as CASSETRDSSGANVLTF.

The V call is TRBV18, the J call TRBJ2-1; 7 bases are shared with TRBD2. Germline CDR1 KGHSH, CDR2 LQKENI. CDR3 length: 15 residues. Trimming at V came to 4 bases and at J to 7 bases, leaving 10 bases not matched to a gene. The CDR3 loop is CASSQVGGPGNEQFF. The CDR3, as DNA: TGTGCCAGCTCACAAGTGGGAGGGCCGGGTAATGAGCAGTTCTTC.